What follows are 25 T cell receptor beta chains derived from one specimen sequenced in a study of cytomegalovirus exposure and HLA in healthy donors. Libraries were prepared by immunoSEQ multiplex PCR; TCRdb keeps only in-frame clonotypes and omits some of them. The sample shows 76,000 or so clones, less than 95% of them seen only once. The material sequenced was PBMCs. The receptors stem from a young woman in good health and CMV-seropositive.

This chain joins TRBV5-3 and TRBJ1-2; D is unresolved. TRBV5-3 belongs to the ORF category, with a function that is uncertain. The length of the CDR3 is 11 residues. The CDR3 reads CSHGNGNGYTF. The CDR3 DNA reads as TGTTCTCACGGGAACGGGAACGGCTACACCTTC.

The chain recombines TRBV6-5 with TRBJ2-7, with TRBD2 identical over 11 bases. Germline V lookup: CDR1 MNHEY, CDR2 SVGAGI. This CDR3 is 14 amino acids long. Germline trimming cut 6 bases from V and 6 bases from J; bases unmatched to any gene: 7. CDR3 amino acids: CASRETSGIGEQYF. The DNA of the CDR3 is TGTGCCAGCAGGGAGACTAGCGGGATTGGCGAGCAGTACTTC.

This chain connects TRBV18 to TRBJ2-3, with 14 bases aligning to TRBD2. Germline V lookup: CDR1 KGHSH, CDR2 LQKENI. The CDR3 has 17 residues. V lost 6 bases, J lost 0 bases, and 5 bases stayed unmatched. The CDR3 DNA sequence: TGTGCCAGCTCCGGGACTAGCGGGGGACCGAGCACAGATACGCAGTATTTT. Its protein is CASSGTSGGPSTDTQYF.

The CDR3 coding sequence is TGTGCCTGGAGTGGCTCAGGAGGGCCCTATGGCTACACCTTC. It is translated as CAWSGSGGPYGYTF. The rearrangement joins TRBV30 to TRBJ1-2; the D is unclear. CDR3 length: 14 amino acids. Germline loops: CDR1 GTSNPN, CDR2 SVGIG (reference sequence). V was cut by 1 base and J by 4 bases, with 13 bases left in between.

CDR3 in amino acids: CASSRSGGVGNEQFF. CDR3 DNA sequence: TGTGCCAGCAGCAGAAGCGGGGGGGTTGGAAATGAGCAGTTCTTC. V is TRBV28 and J is TRBJ2-1; 10 nucleotides align to TRBD2. V gave up 6 bases and J gave up 7 bases; unmatched junction bases: 9. Germline V gene sequence: CDR1 MDHEN, CDR2 SYDVKM. This CDR3 region has 15 residues.

This clone was observed a single time. The chain combines TRBV6-1 with TRBJ1-3; D is perhaps TRBD1 (5 bases). The CDR3 spans 14 residues. The V end lost 0 bases, the J end lost 5 bases, and 8 bases lay between the germline ends. Germline V gene data show CDR1 as MNHNS and CDR2 as SASEGT. CDR3 nucleotide sequence: TGTGCCAGCAGTGAAGCGGGGGGGAGAAACACCATATATTTT. Translation: CASSEAGGRNTIYF.

The DNA of the CDR3 is TGTGCCAGCAGCTGGACCACTGGACAGGCCAGGGGCTACACCTTC. This translates into CASSWTTGQARGYTF. The chain combines TRBV5-4 with TRBJ1-2; 7 bases line up with TRBD1. This CDR3 is built from 15 residues. V lost 3 bases to trimming and J lost 8 bases; unmatched junction nucleotides: 13. The germline CDR1 and CDR2 sequences are SGHNT and YYREEE (reference sequence).

The chain is built from TRBV7-3 and TRBJ2-1, with 8 bases fitting TRBD2. Germline V gene data show CDR1 as SGHTA and CDR2 as FQGTGA. V was clipped by 2 bases and J by 3 bases; unmatched bases: 6. The CDR3 covers 16 residues. CDR3 in amino acids: CASSLLWRGDYNEQFF. DNA for the CDR3: TGTGCCAGCAGCTTACTCTGGCGGGGGGACTACAATGAGCAGTTCTTC. Variable domain in full (rest from reference TRBV7-3 and TRBJ2-1): GAGVSQTPSNKVTEKGKYVELRCDPISGHTALYWYRQSLGQGPEFLIYFQGTGAADDSGLPNDRFFAVRPEGSVSTLKIQRTERGDSAVYLCASSLLWRGDYNEQFFGPGTRLTVL.

The V and J genes are TRBV7-3 and TRBJ2-3; 7 bases line up with TRBD2. This CDR3 has 17 amino acids. The V gene's germline CDR1 is SGHTA and CDR2 FQGTGA. With V trimmed by 4 bases and J by 2 bases, 12 bases remained unmatched. DNA of the CDR3: TGTGCCAGCAGCTCCCTGTCTGGGCGGGGGTACACAGATACGCAGTATTTT. It yields the protein CASSSLSGRGYTDTQYF.

The gene calls are TRBV20-1 and TRBJ1-2, with 7 bases lining up with TRBD1. Germline V gives CDR1 DFQATT, CDR2 SNEGSKA (reference sequence). This CDR3 has 11 residues. After removal of 6 bases from V and 8 bases from J, the junction contained 6 bases not matched to a gene. The CDR3 loop reads CSANDRVGYTF. As DNA, the CDR3 is TGCAGTGCAAACGACAGGGTCGGCTACACCTTC.

The J gene is TRBJ2-7, the V gene TRBV18; D not resolved. Germline values: CDR1 KGHSH, CDR2 LQKENI. The length of the CDR3 is 15 residues. Trimming stripped 6 bases from V and 5 bases from J, with 20 bases between. CDR3 sequence: CASSSFSGNNDEQYF. The CDR3 DNA reads as TGTGCCAGCTCCTCCTTTTCAGGTAATAACGACGAGCAGTACTTC.

The gene calls are TRBV7-2 and TRBJ2-2; 14 bases map to TRBD2. After removal of 4 bases from V and 4 bases from J, the junction contained 2 bases not matched to a gene. Germline loops: CDR1 SGHTA, CDR2 FQGNSA. The CDR3 has 16 residues. This chain's CDR3 is CASSWGLAGATGELFF. CDR3 bases: TGTGCCAGCAGCTGGGGACTAGCGGGGGCCACCGGGGAGCTGTTTTTT.

The chain is built from TRBV27 and TRBJ2-7; 9 nucleotides match TRBD1. The CDR3 has 15 amino acids. Trimming took 6 bases from V and 3 from J; bases not matched to a gene: 9. Germline V gives CDR1 MNHEY, CDR2 SMNVEV (reference sequence). This CDR3 reads CASRHKPGQGYEQYF. The CDR3, as DNA: TGTGCCAGCAGACACAAACCGGGACAGGGCTACGAGCAGTACTTC.

The chain joins TRBV15 to TRBJ2-3; 8 bases fit TRBD2. CDR3 length: 17 residues. V shed 0 bases, J shed 8 bases, and the junction held 13 bases outside the gene matches. Germline V gene data show CDR1 as LNHNV and CDR2 as YYDKDF (reference sequence). The CDR3 DNA reads TGTGCCACCAGCAGAGATTCCGCGAGCGGGAGTTCGGGTACGCAGTATTTT. Amino acid sequence: CATSRDSASGSSGTQYF.

The chain couples TRBV2 to TRBJ2-7, with 9 bases identical to TRBD1. The CDR3 spans 15 residues. CDR1 is SNHLY and CDR2 is FYNNEI in the germline V gene. V lost 2 bases and J lost 5; bases outside the gene matches: 7. The CDR3 DNA follows: TGTGCCAGCAGTGAACTCAGGACAGGGGCCCACGAGCAGTACTTC. Its translation is CASSELRTGAHEQYF.

The J gene is TRBJ2-7, the V gene TRBV10-3; 9 nucleotides match TRBD1. V shed 11 bases, J shed 0 bases, and the junction held 5 bases outside the gene matches. The germline gives CDR1 ENHRY, CDR2 SYGVKD. The CDR3 totals 13 residues. CDR3 sequence: CALRDRDSYEQYF. The CDR3 DNA sequence: TGTGCCCTCCGGGACAGGGACTCCTACGAGCAGTACTTC.

The sample holds one count of this clone. The chain couples TRBV13 to TRBJ2-1; 14 positions match TRBD2. The CDR3 covers 16 residues. The V and J ends lost 5 bases and 10 bases, in that order; junction bases with no gene match: 10. The germline gives CDR1 PRHDT, CDR2 FYEKMQ (reference sequence). CDR3 DNA sequence: TGTGCCAGCAGCCGCCGCCCGGGACTAGCGGGAGAAGAGCAGTTCTTC. Translated: CASSRRPGLAGEEQFF.

This clone was detected once. The gene calls are TRBV19 and TRBJ1-6, with 8 bases aligning to TRBD1. The CDR3 sequence is 15 residues long. From germline, CDR1 is LNHDA and CDR2 SQIVND (reference sequence). Trimming removed 2 bases from V and 10 bases from J; junction bases left unmatched: 7. This CDR3 reads CASSISGQGDSPLHF. CDR3 nucleotide sequence: TGTGCCAGTAGTATATCCGGACAGGGAGACTCACCCCTCCACTTT. The full variable domain, in which reference TRBV19 and TRBJ1-6 provide the parts outside the CDR3, is DGGITQSPKYLFRKEGQNVTLSCEQNLNHDAMYWYRQDPGQGLRLIYYSQIVNDFQKGDIAEGYSVSREKKESFPLTVTSAQKNPTAFYLCASSISGQGDSPLHFGNGTRLTVT.

The J gene is TRBJ1-2, the V gene TRBV7-2, with 7 bases lining up with TRBD1. The CDR3 has 15 residues. Germline trimming cut 3 bases from V and 8 bases from J; bases unmatched to any gene: 12. Looked up from germline, CDR1 is SGHTA and CDR2 is FQGNSA. The DNA of the CDR3 is TGTGCCAGCAGCTTTTACGGGACAGCCACCCAGGGCTACACCTTC. As protein: CASSFYGTATQGYTF. The whole variable domain, remainder taken from reference TRBV7-2 and TRBJ1-2, is GAGVSQSPSNKVTEKGKDVELRCDPISGHTALYWYRQSLGQGLEFLIYFQGNSAPDKSGLPSDRFSAERTGGSVSTLTIQRTQQEDSAVYLCASSFYGTATQGYTFGSGTRLTVV.

V is TRBV27 and J is TRBJ2-7; TRBD2 agrees at 9 bases. V dropped 5 bases and J dropped 5; count of bases not matched to a gene: 13. CDR3 length: 16 amino acids. The germline gives CDR1 MNHEY, CDR2 SMNVEV (reference sequence). The CDR3 coding sequence is TGTGCCAGCAGTACTTCTAGCGGGATCGGTTTCCACGAGCAGTACTTC. Its translation is CASSTSSGIGFHEQYF.

The chain carries TRBV4-3 and TRBJ1-4; D is uncertain. CDR1 and CDR2 from the germline V gene are LGHNA and YSLEER. The CDR3 totals 16 residues. V was cut by 2 bases and J by 0 bases, with 10 bases left in between. CDR3 amino acids: CASSQNSRATNEKLFF. The CDR3 DNA sequence: TGCGCCAGCAGCCAAAACAGCCGAGCAACTAATGAAAAACTGTTTTTT.

The chain couples TRBV9 to TRBJ1-1, with TRBD1 matching over 7 bases. Germline V gene lookup returns CDR1 SGDLS and CDR2 YYNGEE. This CDR3 is built from 15 residues. The V gene end was trimmed by 3 bases and the J gene end by 2 bases; junction bases not matched to a gene: 7. CDR3 loop: CASSARQGLNTEAFF. The CDR3 coding sequence is TGTGCCAGCAGCGCCAGACAGGGATTAAACACTGAAGCTTTCTTT. Looking up the rest from reference TRBV9 and TRBJ1-1 gives the full variable domain: DSGVTQTPKHLITATGQRVTLRCSPRSGDLSVYWYQQSLDQGLQFLIQYYNGEERAKGNILERFSAQQFPDLHSELNLSSLELGDSALYFCASSARQGLNTEAFFGQGTRLTVV.

This chain's CDR3 is CASREGSTDTQYF. The CDR3 DNA reads TGTGCCAGCAGGGAGGGTAGCACAGATACGCAGTATTTT. The chain is built from TRBV25-1 and TRBJ2-3, with D perhaps matching TRBD2 (6 bases). Germline V gives CDR1 MGHDK, CDR2 SYGVNS. This CDR3 has 13 amino acids. Trimming shortened V by 6 bases and J by 0 bases, and 7 bases separated the two germline ends.

V and J are TRBV7-2 and TRBJ1-2; 10 bases line up with TRBD1. CDR1 is SGHTA, CDR2 FQGNSA, per germline. There are 15 residues in the CDR3. V was clipped by 4 bases and J by 2 bases; unmatched bases: 4. The CDR3 spells CASSSRDRGNYGYTF. The CDR3 DNA reads TGTGCCAGCAGCTCCCGGGACAGGGGAAACTATGGCTACACCTTC.

The chain is built from TRBV30 and TRBJ2-2; 10 positions agree with TRBD1. Trimming at V came to 4 bases and at J to 6 bases, leaving 2 bases not matched to a gene. The CDR3 runs to 13 residues. Germline CDR1 and CDR2: GTSNPN and SVGIG (reference sequence). The CDR3 here is CAWTDRGPGELFF. The CDR3 DNA follows: TGTGCCTGGACCGACAGGGGGCCCGGGGAGCTGTTTTTT.